These T cell receptor beta chains were read from a single sample in a study of CD8 T cell repertoires and HIV-1 epitope variants. Assay used: immunoSEQ multiplex PCR; TCRdb lists only in-frame clones, some missing. The table lists 80,000 to 95,000 clones, approximately 70% of them singletons. The source material was uncultured baseline CD8+ T cells from peripheral blood mononuclear cells (PBMCs). These TCRs come from a male donor with HIV. Both conserved end residues are part of each CDR3. The D gene is left open where the match is weak. A clone size is listed for some rows: how often the clone was seen (once, few, many), or a class if it is expanded.

d_call	clone_size	v_call	j_call	cdr3_length	cdr3_nt	cdr3_aa
-	-	TRBV28	TRBJ2-7	11	TGTGCCAGCAGTTTTCGTTACGAGCAGTACTTC	CASSFRYEQYF
-	few	TRBV5-1	TRBJ1-2	12	TGCGCCAGCAGCCCTGACAGGTCCGGCTACACCTTC	CASSPDRSGYTF
-	-	TRBV27	TRBJ1-1	13	TGTGCCAGCAGTTTAACGGGGAGAACTGAAGCTTTCTTT	CASSLTGRTEAFF
TRBD2	-	TRBV9	TRBJ2-1	20	TGTGCCAGCAGCGTAGAAGGCGGTTGGAGCGGGAGGTTGGCTTCAAATGAGCAGTTCTTC	CASSVEGGWSGRLASNEQFF
-	-	TRBV7-9	TRBJ2-5	16	TGTGCCAGCAGCCCATTCGCAGGGACCCGTCAAGAGACCCAGTACTTC	CASSPFAGTRQETQYF
TRBD1	-	TRBV29-1	TRBJ2-7	13	TGCAGCGTTCAACAGGGGGCAAGATACGAGCAGTACTTC	CSVQQGARYEQYF
TRBD1	-	TRBV27	TRBJ2-4	14	TGTGCCAGCAGTTCCCTGGACAGGGCTAACATTCAGTACTTC	CASSSLDRANIQYF
TRBD2	-	TRBV28	TRBJ2-3	15	TGTGCCAGCACTCCAGTAGGAGGGAGGGCAGATACGCAGTATTTT	CASTPVGGRADTQYF
-	once	TRBV5-1	TRBJ2-1	17	TGCGCCAGCAGCTTGGCCGGTAGCCAGAGCTCCTACAATGAGCAGTTCTTC	CASSLAGSQSSYNEQFF
-	-	TRBV6-1	TRBJ2-7	14	TGTGCCAGCAGTGAACCGGGTTTTCCCTACGAGCAGTACTTC	CASSEPGFPYEQYF
TRBD1	-	TRBV28	TRBJ2-2	15	TGTGCCAGCAGCACCACAGGGGCGAACACCGGGGAGCTGTTTTTT	CASSTTGANTGELFF
-	-	TRBV6-4	TRBJ2-7	15	TGTGCCAGCAGTGAAGGCAGGGGGGACACCTACGAGCAGTACTTC	CASSEGRGDTYEQYF
-	-	TRBV19	TRBJ1-1	13	TGTGCCAGTAGCGATACAGGGAACACTGAAGCTTTCTTT	CASSDTGNTEAFF
TRBD1	-	TRBV5-4	TRBJ2-1	13	TGTGCCAGCAGGCAAGACAGGGGCAATGAGCAGTTCTTC	CASRQDRGNEQFF
-	-	TRBV4-3	TRBJ2-2	15	TGCGCCAGCAGCCAAGTAGGGGGAGGGAACGGGGAGCTGTTTTTT	CASSQVGGGNGELFF